The 18 T cell receptor beta chains below all came from one sample that was sequenced in a study of T cells in Graves' hyperthyroidism and ophthalmopathy. Amplification targeted TCR beta CDR3 regions from RNA transcripts. Researchers ran a first-round RT-PCR on the TCR CDR3 using the HTBI primer set. One entry per CDR3 protein results from TCRdb running MiXCR on the multiplex PCR reads. The table has 400,000 to 500,000 distinct CDR3 sequences, 13% to 15% seen once. The source material was blood. The receptors stem from a woman aged 18-29 years with Graves' hyperthyroidism.

This clonotype has a handful of counts. V is TRBV19 and J is TRBJ2-3; D remains ambiguous. Germline CDR1 is LNHDA and CDR2 is SQIVND (reference sequence). CDR3 length: 12 amino acids. Trimming left V 4 bases short and J 10 bases short, with 12 bases between. The CDR3 reads CASSNFGEPQYF. The CDR3 region has the DNA TGTGCCAGTAGTAATTTCGGCGAGCCGCAGTATTTT.

This clonotype was counted many times. The V gene is TRBV3-1, the J gene TRBJ1-5; tentatively, D is TRBD1 (6 bases). CDR1 and CDR2 (germline): LGHDT, YNNKEL (reference sequence). V lost 3 bases, J lost 5 bases, and 14 bases lay in between. The CDR3 extends over 15 amino acids. CDR3 protein: CASSHSGARYQPQHF. CDR3 DNA: TGTGCCAGCAGCCATTCGGGGGCCAGATATCAGCCCCAGCATTTT.

The gene calls are TRBV29-1 and TRBJ1-2; 7 bases map to TRBD1. The CDR3 spans 12 residues. The junction had 5 bases not matched to a gene; V was cut back by 6 bases and J by 4 bases. CDR1 and CDR2 (germline): SQVTM, ANQGSEA. CDR3 coding DNA: TGCAGCGTGGGGGCAGGGGGCTATGGCTACACCTTC. It specifies CSVGAGGYGYTF.

This clonotype was counted at least ten times. This chain uses TRBV30 with TRBJ2-5, with TRBD1 matching over 9 bases. The germline gives CDR1 GTSNPN, CDR2 SVGIG (reference sequence). V shed 5 bases and J 3 bases; nucleotides not matched to a gene: 10. The CDR3 runs to 15 residues. The CDR3 reads CAWAALGQGKETQYF. In DNA, the CDR3 is TGTGCCTGGGCTGCCCTGGGACAGGGAAAAGAGACCCAGTACTTC.

The rearrangement uses TRBV5-1 and TRBJ2-5; 8 bases line up with TRBD2. The CDR3 totals 16 residues. Trimming cost V 1 base and J 5 bases; bases outside gene matches: 10. Germline V gives CDR1 SGHRS, CDR2 YFSETQ. The CDR3 is CASSLRSGGPMETQYF. The CDR3 bases are TGCGCCAGCAGCTTGAGATCGGGAGGGCCGATGGAGACCCAGTACTTC.

This clonotype was counted between two and nine times. The genes are TRBV6-1 and TRBJ2-4; unclear D gene. The CDR3 is 18 amino acids. Germline CDR1 reads MNHNS; CDR2 reads SASEGT. V was pared by 4 bases and J by 0 bases, with 19 bases between. CDR3 amino acids: CASSVGWKRVVAKNIQYF. CDR3 nucleotides: TGTGCCAGCAGTGTGGGTTGGAAACGGGTGGTAGCCAAAAACATTCAGTACTTC.

At least ten counts were recorded for this clonotype. The rearrangement uses TRBV20-1 and TRBJ2-1, with D possibly matching TRBD2 (6 bases). The CDR3 is 16 residues long. The V end was cut by 3 bases, the J end by 9 bases, with 24 bases between. The germline gives CDR1 DFQATT, CDR2 SNEGSKA (reference sequence). The CDR3 here is CSARDPGRRNEGEQFF. CDR3 sequence (DNA): TGCAGTGCTAGGGACCCCGGGAGAAGGAATGAGGGTGAGCAGTTCTTC.

The V and J genes are TRBV19 and TRBJ2-2; D not resolved. V dropped 7 bases and J dropped 4 bases, with 10 bases sitting between them. CDR1 LNHDA and CDR2 SQIVND come from the germline V gene (reference sequence). The CDR3 loop spans 13 amino acids. The CDR3 loop reads CASKLAGTGELFF. CDR3 nucleotide sequence: TGTGCCAGTAAGTTGGCAGGCACCGGGGAGCTGTTTTTT.

This clonotype has ten or more counts. The V and J genes are TRBV18 and TRBJ1-4; 7 positions agree with TRBD1. CDR1 is KGHSH and CDR2 is LQKENI in the germline V gene. The ends lost 2 bases at V and 7 bases at J; junction bases unmatched: 7. The length of the CDR3 is 15 residues. The CDR3 reads CASSPLQGRGEKLFF. The CDR3 DNA sequence: TGTGCCAGCTCACCATTACAGGGGCGCGGTGAAAAACTGTTTTTT.

This clonotype was seen ten or more times. One end of the junction varies from germline; a read error may be responsible. J is TRBJ2-1 and V is TRBV20-1; TRBD2 aligns across 7 bases. Germline lookup yields CDR1 DFQATT and CDR2 SNEGSKA (reference sequence). The CDR3 is made up of 16 amino acids. This CDR3 reads CSARGTSVHSYNEQFF. For the CDR3, the DNA is TGCAGTGCCAGAGGCACTAGCGTCCACTCCTACAATGAGCAGTTCTTC.

There are a few counts of this clonotype. This chain connects TRBV29-1 to TRBJ1-2; D is unclear. The germline gives CDR1 SQVTM, CDR2 ANQGSEA. The CDR3 length is 15 residues. The V gene lost 6 bases and the J gene lost 1 base, with 18 bases spanning the gap. The CDR3 sequence: CSVWVARPFNYGYTF. The CDR3 DNA is TGCAGCGTCTGGGTGGCACGTCCTTTTAACTATGGCTACACCTTC.

This clonotype was counted at least ten times. The chain carries TRBV6-2 or TRBV6-3 and TRBJ1-1; TRBD1 matches 7 bases. The ends lost 6 bases at V and 1 base at J; junction bases unmatched: 8. The CDR3 is made up of 15 amino acids. Germline-derived CDR1 and CDR2 are MNHEY and SVGEGT. The CDR3 protein is CASRQTGEPNTEAFF. CDR3 bases: TGTGCCAGCAGGCAAACAGGGGAACCGAACACTGAAGCTTTCTTT.

Ten or more counts support this clonotype. V gene TRBV13 combines with J gene TRBJ2-6, with D unresolved. Germline CDR1 and CDR2: PRHDT and FYEKMQ (reference sequence). The CDR3 runs 15 residues. The V end was cut by 5 bases, the J end by 0 bases, with 8 bases between. As DNA, the CDR3 is TGTGCCAGCAGCCGAAGCATCTCTGGGGCCAACGTCCTGACTTTC. Translation gives CASSRSISGANVLTF.

This clonotype was seen ten or more times. The chain has TRBV11-2 and TRBJ2-3; 15 bases are shared with TRBD2. The CDR3 has 15 residues. Germline V gene sequence: CDR1 SGHAT, CDR2 FQNNGV. Trimming took 9 bases from V and 6 from J; bases not matched to a gene: 7. The DNA of the CDR3 is TGTGCCAGTGAGGGACTAGCGGGAGGTTTCGATACGCAGTATTTT. Translated: CASEGLAGGFDTQYF. Variable domain in full (rest from reference TRBV11-2 and TRBJ2-3): EAGVAQSPRYKIIEKRQSVAFWCNPISGHATLYWYQQILGQGPKLLIQFQNNGVVDDSQLPKDRFSAERLKGVDSTLKIQPAKLEDSAVYLCASEGLAGGFDTQYFGPGTRLTVL.

The chain joins TRBV7-2 to TRBJ2-2; 13 bases agree with TRBD2. This CDR3 has 18 amino acids. CDR1 is SGHTA and CDR2 is FQGNSA in the germline V gene. Unmatched junction bases numbered 7, after V lost 4 bases and J lost 2 bases. The CDR3 sequence: CASSSRGLAGCNTGELFF. The CDR3 DNA is TGTGCCAGCAGCTCCCGGGGACTAGCGGGATGCAACACCGGGGAGCTGTTTTTT.

As to this clonotype: Being one base from a much bigger clone, this may be a read error. This chain uses TRBV20-1 with TRBJ2-2; TRBD2 aligns across 13 bases. V was pared by 3 bases and J by 3 bases, with 1 base of the junction left unmatched. CDR1 and CDR2 (germline): DFQATT, SNEGSKA (reference sequence). CDR3 length: 15 amino acids. CDR3 sequence reads: CSARTSGRYTGELFF. The DNA of the CDR3 is TGCAGTGCTAGGACTAGCGGGAGGTACACCGGGGAGCTGTTTTTT.

This clonotype was picked up a small number of times. The genes are TRBV27 and TRBJ2-1; tentatively, D is TRBD1 or TRBD2 (5 bases each). The CDR3 is made up of 16 amino acids. Trimming took 2 bases from V and 9 from J, leaving 20 bases between them. Germline loops: CDR1 MNHEY, CDR2 SMNVEV (reference sequence). The CDR3: CASSLVLRTKGTEQFF. DNA of the CDR3: TGTGCCAGCAGTTTAGTCTTGCGGACGAAAGGGACTGAGCAGTTCTTC.

This clonotype was picked up many times. This chain links TRBV6-5 with TRBJ2-3, with D maybe TRBD2 (5 bases). V dropped 0 bases and J dropped 5 bases, with 12 bases sitting between them. Germline CDR1 is MNHEY and CDR2 is SVGAGI. The CDR3 is 15 residues long. Written as DNA, the CDR3 is TGTGCCAGCAGTTACTCGGCGGGTCGAGGAGATACGCAGTATTTT. Translated: CASSYSAGRGDTQYF.